The rows below give T cell receptor beta chains drawn from one sample of a study of control samples from healthy donors and cancer patients. Profiling relied on immunoSEQ multiplex PCR, and the TCRdb table lists in-frame clones only, not all of them. The repertoire holds around 13,000 clones, with 85% to 95% as singletons. Sequencing input: PBMCs. These receptors came from a man older than 75 with lung cancer. Each CDR3 is given with its conserved first and last residue. The order of the fields is J gene, D gene, clone size, V gene, CDR3 protein, CDR3 DNA. D genes are given only for firm matches. For some rows the clone size is stated as once, few or many, or as a class when expanded; others skip it.

>TRBJ1-1|TRBD1|-|TRBV6-2/TRBV6-3
CASSQTPGQGGWNTEAFF
TGTGCCAGCAGTCAAACCCCGGGACAGGGAGGTTGGAACACTGAAGCTTTCTTT
>TRBJ2-3|-|-|TRBV11-3
CATSPEEGAGLADTQYF
TGTGCCACCTCACCCGAGGAGGGGGCGGGCTTAGCAGATACGCAGTATTTT
>TRBJ1-1|TRBD1|few|TRBV11-1
CASSLGTGRITEAFF
TGTGCCAGCAGCTTAGGGACAGGGAGAATAACTGAAGCTTTCTTT
>TRBJ2-1|TRBD2|-|TRBV5-6
CASSLAGGIMEQFF
TGTGCCAGCAGCTTAGCGGGGGGAATAATGGAGCAGTTCTTC
>TRBJ1-1|-|-|TRBV11-2
CASSSGIMNTEAFF
TGTGCCAGCAGTTCGGGAATTATGAACACTGAAGCTTTCTTT
>TRBJ1-1|-|-|TRBV27
CASSLSVNTEAFF
TGTGCCAGCAGTTTATCGGTTAACACTGAAGCTTTCTTT
>TRBJ1-2|-|-|TRBV11-3
CASSLTANYGYTF
TGTGCCAGCAGCTTGACAGCTAACTATGGCTACACCTTC
>TRBJ1-1|-|-|TRBV5-1
CASSAQTMNTEAFF
TGCGCCAGCAGCGCACAGACGATGAACACTGAAGCTTTCTTT
>TRBJ2-5|-|-|TRBV23-1
CASSLIFGKGSQYF
TGCGCCAGCAGTCTTATTTTCGGAAAAGGGTCCCAGTACTTC
>TRBJ2-4|TRBD2|-|TRBV6-2/TRBV6-3
CASSSKTTSGGALNIQYF
TGTGCCAGCAGTTCGAAAACTACTAGCGGGGGGGCGCTCAACATTCAGTACTTC
>TRBJ1-2|-|-|TRBV11-2
CASSPPGQGPKYGYTF
TGTGCCAGCAGCCCTCCCGGGCAGGGACCGAAGTATGGCTACACCTTC
>TRBJ1-5|TRBD1|few|TRBV4-2
CASSQGDRADQPQHF
TGTGCCAGCAGCCAAGGGGACAGGGCAGATCAGCCCCAGCATTTT
>TRBJ1-3|-|-|TRBV25-1
CASSVAGAAGNTIYF
TGTGCCAGCAGTGTAGCGGGGGCAGCTGGAAACACCATATATTTT
>TRBJ1-2|TRBD1|-|TRBV18
CASSPPYGRGDGYTF
TGTGCCAGCTCACCTCCGTATGGCAGGGGGGATGGCTACACCTTC
>TRBJ1-1|-|-|TRBV25-1
CASSGQPNTEAFF
TGTGCCAGCAGCGGACAGCCCAACACTGAAGCTTTCTTT
>TRBJ1-1|-|-|TRBV6-5
CASVGRLTGTEAFF
TGTGCCAGCGTGGGGAGGCTAACTGGGACTGAAGCTTTCTTT
>TRBJ2-1|-|-|TRBV3-1/TRBV3-2
CTSSQEVGRSSYNEQFF
TGTACCAGCAGCCAAGAAGTGGGGCGTAGCTCCTACAATGAGCAGTTCTTC
>TRBJ2-5|-|-|TRBV18
CASSPMGERETQYF
TGTGCCAGCTCACCAATGGGGGAGAGGGAGACCCAGTACTTC
>TRBJ1-6|TRBD1|-|TRBV5-1
CASSRDRANSPLHF
TGCGCCAGCAGCCGAGACAGGGCCAATTCACCCCTCCACTTT
>TRBJ1-2|-|-|TRBV7-9
CASSSGGGYTF
TGTGCCAGCAGCTCCGGAGGGGGCTACACCTTC
>TRBJ2-3|-|-|TRBV7-9
CASSLTGTDTQYF
TGTGCCAGCAGCTTAACGGGCACAGATACGCAGTATTTT
>TRBJ2-1|-|-|TRBV29-1
CSVRDRRYPYNEQFF
TGCAGCGTTCGGGACCGCCGGTACCCATACAATGAGCAGTTCTTC